The 17 T cell receptor beta chains below come from one sample, sequenced in a study of beta chain features in type 1 diabetes. The authors reverse transcribed all of the isolated RNA, so sequencing captured expressed TCRB transcripts. Clones were read by immunoSEQ multiplex PCR, and TCRdb kept only the in-frame ones, dropping some. The table records around 300,000 clones, 8% of them present only once. Sequencing used central memory CD4+ T cells from blood. The receptor source for this set is a woman aged 18-29 years in good health.

For the CDR3, the DNA is TGTGCCTGGACCTCCGGGACAGCGAACACTGAAGCTTTCTTT. Its translation: CAWTSGTANTEAFF. This chain uses TRBV30 with TRBJ1-1; 7 bases agree with TRBD1. The CDR3 totals 14 residues. The junction had 6 bases not matched to a gene; V was cut back by 4 bases and J by 1 base. The germline V gene encodes CDR1 GTSNPN and CDR2 SVGIG (reference sequence).

The table lists this clone with a few counts. This chain links TRBV7-2 with TRBJ1-4; TRBD1 might be the D (5 bases). Trimming removed 5 bases from V and 4 bases from J, with 14 bases in between. Germline assignment: CDR1 SGHTA and CDR2 FQGNSA. The CDR3 has 15 amino acids. CDR3 region: CASSPRGGDNEKLFF. For the CDR3, the DNA is TGTGCCAGCAGCCCCCGGGGGGGGGATAATGAAAAACTGTTTTTT.

The sample holds many counts of this clone. This chain joins TRBV27 and TRBJ1-2, with 7 nucleotides matching TRBD1. Trimming at V came to 6 bases and at J to 7 bases, leaving 5 bases not matched to a gene. CDR1 and CDR2 from the germline V gene are MNHEY and SMNVEV (reference sequence). The CDR3 is 12 residues long. The CDR3 bases are TGTGCCAGCAGGCACAGGGGCGGTGGCTACACCTTC. It yields the protein CASRHRGGGYTF.

V usage is TRBV5-6 and J usage is TRBJ1-4, with D possibly TRBD1 on 6 matching bases. Germline CDR1 is SGHDT and CDR2 is YYEEEE. The V end lost 1 base, the J end lost 8 bases, and 12 bases lay between the germline ends. The length of the CDR3 is 14 residues. The CDR3 spells CASSLLGAKEKLFF. For the CDR3, the DNA is TGTGCCAGCAGCTTGTTGGGGGCGAAAGAAAAACTGTTTTTT. The variable domain in full, with the rest retrieved from reference TRBV5-6 and TRBJ1-4, is DAGVTQSPTHLIKTRGQQVTLRCSPKSGHDTVSWYQQALGQGPQFIFQYYEEEERQRGNFPDRFSGHQFPNYSSELNVNALLLGDSALYLCASSLLGAKEKLFFGSGTQLSVL.

J is TRBJ2-3 and V is TRBV28; tentatively, D is TRBD2 (6 bases). Germline V gene data show CDR1 as MDHEN and CDR2 as SYDVKM. V lost 6 bases and J lost 10, with 17 bases in between. This CDR3 is built from 13 residues. The CDR3 protein is CASSKAGEDPQYF. For the CDR3, the DNA is TGTGCCAGCAGCAAAGCTGGGGAGGACCCGCAGTATTTT.

This clone was seen more than once but under ten times. A much more abundant neighbour one base away suggests this may be a read error. This chain uses TRBV13 with TRBJ1-5, with TRBD1 identical over 7 bases. CDR1 and CDR2 from the germline V gene are PRHDT and FYEKMQ (reference sequence). V was clipped by 5 bases and J by 1 base; unmatched bases: 2. The CDR3 totals 14 residues. The CDR3 DNA reads TGTGCCAGCAGCACCAGGGGGAGCAATCAGCCCCAGCATTTT. Translated, it gives CASSTRGSNQPQHF.

This clone was detected a few times. The rearrangement uses TRBV11-2 and TRBJ2-7; tentatively, D is TRBD2 (6 bases). Trimming removed 5 bases at V and 4 bases at J, with 24 bases between. Looked up from germline, CDR1 is SGHAT and CDR2 is FQNNGV. CDR3 size: 17 residues. This CDR3 is CASSRRGGALIKYEQYF. CDR3 in DNA: TGTGCCAGCAGCCGCCGCGGCGGGGCCCTTATAAAATACGAGCAGTACTTC.

The chain carries TRBV7-2 and TRBJ1-1; 10 positions match TRBD1. Germline V gene lookup returns CDR1 SGHTA and CDR2 FQGNSA. The CDR3 extends over 15 amino acids. The V gene end was trimmed by 3 bases and the J gene end by 2 bases; junction bases not matched to a gene: 3. CDR3 nucleotide sequence: TGTGCCAGCAGCTTCGGGGACAGGGGTAACACTGAAGCTTTCTTT. This encodes CASSFGDRGNTEAFF.

The genes are TRBV5-1 and TRBJ1-1; no clear D gene. This CDR3 has 15 residues. The V gene lost 1 base and the J gene lost 6 bases, with 16 bases spanning the gap. Per the germline V gene, CDR1 is SGHRS and CDR2 is YFSETQ. The CDR3 DNA reads as TGCGCCAGCAGCTTGAATCGGCTCGCCGCCTCTGAAGCTTTCTTT. As protein: CASSLNRLAASEAFF.

The V gene is TRBV7-9, the J gene TRBJ2-3; TRBD2 agrees at 8 bases. Germline V lookup: CDR1 SEHNR, CDR2 FQNEAQ (reference sequence). The CDR3 sequence is 18 residues long. V lost 2 bases and J lost 6; bases outside the gene matches: 16. The CDR3 DNA is TGTGCCAGCAGCTTAAATTTGGACGGGCGGGAGGTTGTTGATACGCAGTATTTT. This gives the protein CASSLNLDGREVVDTQYF.

This CDR3 is CASTGTEYNEQFF. DNA of the CDR3: TGTGCCAGCACCGGGACGGAATACAATGAGCAGTTCTTC. The V gene is TRBV6-5, the J gene TRBJ2-1; tentatively, D is TRBD1 or TRBD2 (5 bases each). V gave up 7 bases and J gave up 4 bases, with 11 bases separating them. Germline lookup yields CDR1 MNHEY and CDR2 SVGAGI. This CDR3 is 13 amino acids long.

This clone was observed a few times. The V and J genes are TRBV5-4 and TRBJ2-4; D might be TRBD1 or TRBD2, each matching 5 bases. The V gene lost 3 bases and the J gene lost 2 bases, with 12 bases spanning the gap. CDR1 is SGHNT, CDR2 YYREEE, per germline (reference sequence). The CDR3 contains 15 residues. The CDR3 region is CASSSGGTSKNIQYF. The DNA for the CDR3 is TGTGCCAGCAGCTCGGGTGGGACCTCCAAAAACATTCAGTACTTC. Filled out from reference TRBV5-4 and TRBJ2-4, the complete variable domain reads ETGVTQSPTHLIKTRGQQVTLRCSSQSGHNTVSWYQQALGQGPQFIFQYYREEENGRGNFPPRFSGLQFPNYSSELNVNALELDDSALYLCASSSGGTSKNIQYFGAGTRLSVL.

This clone was counted between two and nine times. The chain couples TRBV7-9 to TRBJ2-3; the D is unclear. This CDR3 contains 13 residues. Germline CDR1 reads SEHNR; CDR2 reads FQNEAQ (reference sequence). V was cut by 3 bases and J by 4 bases, with 8 bases left in between. CDR3 coding DNA: TGTGCCAGCAGCTTCCAGGTGGCAGATACGCAGTATTTT. Translation: CASSFQVADTQYF.

CDR3 nucleotides: TGTGCCAGCAGGACACCAGCTAACTATGGCTACACCTTC. Encoded protein: CASRTPANYGYTF. The chain combines TRBV7-2 with TRBJ1-2; D gene ambiguous. CDR3 size: 13 residues. V lost 6 bases and J 0 bases, leaving 8 bases between the germline ends. The germline gives CDR1 SGHTA, CDR2 FQGNSA.

The sample holds many counts of this clone. The chain is built from TRBV4-1 and TRBJ2-3; a weak D match, TRBD2 (6 bases). The germline V and J ends were trimmed by 1 base and 1 base, with 15 bases remaining between them. The CDR3 extends over 17 amino acids. Germline V gives CDR1 MGHRA, CDR2 YSYEKL. Here the CDR3 DNA reads TGCGCCAGCAGCCAAGGTGGGGCAGGCGGGGGCACAGATACGCAGTATTTT. Residues: CASSQGGAGGGTDTQYF.

There are many counts of this clone. The V gene is TRBV21-1, the J gene TRBJ1-4; the D segment call TRBD1 is taken from the table without a DNA check. TRBV21-1 is given as a pseudogene. This CDR3 spans 13 amino acids. The CDR3 sequence: CAAPTGWAEKLFF. The CDR3 coding sequence is TGTGCCGCTCCCACAGGTTGGGCTGAAAAACTGTTTTTT.

This clone came up a few times. This chain links TRBV25-1 with TRBJ2-1; D unresolved. V gave up 5 bases and J gave up 0 bases, with 11 bases separating them. Germline loops: CDR1 MGHDK, CDR2 SYGVNS. The CDR3 covers 15 residues. The CDR3 reads CASSYRGSSYNEQFF. The CDR3 DNA reads as TGTGCCAGCAGTTATCGAGGCAGCTCCTACAATGAGCAGTTCTTC.